This TCR beta chain appears in the sequencing data of a study of CD8 T cells in ankylosing spondylitis. Study-level results: Blood of patients with ankylosing spondylitis appeared to be characterized by a TCR beta motif of several highly homologous variants. Significant enrichment of disease-linked clones was reported in matched ankylosing spondylitis synovial fluid.

At least ten counts were recorded for this clonotype. Its antigen remains unknown. The TCR beta libraries were generated through quantitative 5'-RACE incorporating molecular barcodes. TCRdb reanalysed the 5' RACE reads using MiXCR and keeps one entry per CDR3 protein. The table has around 230,000 distinct CDR3 sequences, roughly 8.2% seen once; the top ten hold about 5%. V dropped 5 bases and J dropped 11 bases, with 12 bases sitting between them. The V gene's germline CDR1 is MDHEN and CDR2 SYDVKM. CDR3 length equals 12 residues. The material sequenced was blood, either unsorted or a sorted T cell fraction (not recorded which). The clonotype comes from a female donor with ankylosing spondylitis or in good health (not recorded which). J is TRBJ1-4 and V is TRBV28; D is uncertain. The CDR3 nucleotides read TGTGCCAGCAGTCCCGACACTTCCAAACTGTTTTTT. It codes for CASSPDTSKLFF.